A selection of T cell receptor beta chains follows, all from one sample in a study of regulatory T cells in long-lasting Graves disease. TCRdb re-called the multiplex PCR reads through MiXCR, storing one row per CDR3 protein. The data contain some 450,000 distinct CDR3 sequences, 23% of them singletons. Specimen: peripheral blood mononuclear cells (PBMCs), collected when the disease was refractory, from a patient treated with antithyroid drugs. The receptor source for this set is a female donor with Graves disease. Both conserved end residues are part of each CDR3. A D gene is named only where the DNA matches it firmly. Not all rows give a size; the values are once, few, many and, for expanded clones, a class.

many,TRBJ1-5,TRBV27,TRBD1,TGTGCCAGCTGGACAGGGTCGGGTAGCAATCAGCCCCAGCATTTT,CASWTGSGSNQPQHF
-,TRBJ1-6,TRBV6-1,-,TGTGCCAGCACGAGAGGGGGAAATTCACCCCTCCACTTT,CASTRGGNSPLHF
-,TRBJ2-1,TRBV29-1,-,TGCAGCGTTGATACCTACAATGAGCAGTTCTTC,CSVDTYNEQFF
few,TRBJ2-7,TRBV14,-,TGTGCCAGCAGCCAAGGAGCGGGTGGGAGGAGATACGAGCAGTACTTC,CASSQGAGGRRYEQYF
-,TRBJ2-7,TRBV6-2/TRBV6-3,TRBD2,TGTGCCAGCAGGGTGAAGGGGGTTAGCGGGACCAGCTCCTACGAGCAGTACTTC,CASRVKGVSGTSSYEQYF
few,TRBJ1-2,TRBV18,-,TGTGCCAGCTCACCCGGACGGTACTATGGCTACACCTTC,CASSPGRYYGYTF
few,TRBJ2-7,TRBV7-2,-,TGTGCCAGCAGCTTAGACCCCGCTAGTAGTTCCTACGAGCAGTACTTC,CASSLDPASSSYEQYF
-,TRBJ1-2,TRBV9,-,TGTGCCAGCAGCGTAGATCGTACACTGGGTTTTCCGGGCTATGGCTACACCTTC,CASSVDRTLGFPGYGYTF
few,TRBJ1-1,TRBV7-6,-,TGTGCCAGCAGCCCCCGGGACCGATTGCAGAACACTGAAGCTTTCTTT,CASSPRDRLQNTEAFF
-,TRBJ2-3,TRBV7-3,-,TGTGCCAGCAGCTCTGGGGTGGAAGATACGCAGTATTTT,CASSSGVEDTQYF
many,TRBJ2-7,TRBV2,TRBD1,TGTGCCAGCAGGAAACAGGGGGAGTCCTACGAGCAGTACTTC,CASRKQGESYEQYF
-,TRBJ2-1,TRBV6-1,TRBD1,TGTGCCAGCAACCCAAGGGGGACAGGGTCCTACAATGAGCAGTTCTTC,CASNPRGTGSYNEQFF
-,TRBJ2-7,TRBV20-1,TRBD2,TGCAGTGCTCCAAGGGGACTAGCAGGAACCTACGAGCAGTACTTC,CSAPRGLAGTYEQYF
few,TRBJ2-2,TRBV5-1,-,TGCGCCAGCAGCTTTAGCGGAGGAACCGGGGAGCTGTTTTTT,CASSFSGGTGELFF
many,TRBJ1-5,TRBV28,-,TGTGCCAGCAGTTTACTTGGGGTCAATCAGCCCCAGCATTTT,CASSLLGVNQPQHF
many,TRBJ1-1,TRBV18,-,TGTGCCAGCTCACCACCCGGAGGCACTGAAGCTTTCTTT,CASSPPGGTEAFF
-,TRBJ2-5,TRBV24-1,-,TGTGCCACCAGTGATCCCGGGACCCCGAACCAGTACTTC,CATSDPGTPNQYF
many,TRBJ1-2,TRBV6-2/TRBV6-3,-,TGTGCCAGCAGTTACGGGGGGTATGGCTACACCTTC,CASSYGGYGYTF
-,TRBJ1-2,TRBV4-1,TRBD1,TGCGCCAGCAGCCAAGTCTCAACCGGGACAGCCTATGGCTACACCTTC,CASSQVSTGTAYGYTF
many,TRBJ1-2,TRBV20-1,TRBD1,TGCAGTGCCCAAGGACAGGTTGGGGGTACTAACTATGGCTACACCTTC,CSAQGQVGGTNYGYTF
many,TRBJ2-7,TRBV24-1,-,TGTGCCACCAGTGATTCATCGGGACTCACTGGCGAGCAGTACTTC,CATSDSSGLTGEQYF
-,TRBJ1-4,TRBV27,TRBD1,TGTGCCAGCAGTCCACAGGGGGCCTCGGGTGAAAAACTGTTTTTT,CASSPQGASGEKLFF
few,TRBJ1-5,TRBV2,-,TGTGCCAGCAGGACAGATATTAGCAATCAGCCCCAGCATTTT,CASRTDISNQPQHF
-,TRBJ2-7,TRBV7-9,-,TGTGCCAGCAGCCCGGCGAGCGGTACCTACGAGCAGTGCTTC,CASSPASGTYEQCF
-,TRBJ1-2,TRBV4-2,-,TGTGCCAGCAGCCAATCGACAGCTAACTATGGCTACACCTTC,CASSQSTANYGYTF
-,TRBJ2-7,TRBV7-2,TRBD2,TGTGCCAGCAGCTTTGTGACTAGCGGGAACTACGAGCAGTACTTC,CASSFVTSGNYEQYF
many,TRBJ2-7,TRBV24-1,TRBD1,TGTGCCACCATGGGGGACAGCCCCTACGAGCAGTACTTC,CATMGDSPYEQYF
-,TRBJ2-3,TRBV9,TRBD2,TGTGCCAGCAGCGTAGGACTAGCGGGACGAGATACGCAGTATTTT,CASSVGLAGRDTQYF
-,TRBJ1-2,TRBV11-2,TRBD1,TGTGCCAGCAGCCAAACCCCGGGACAGGGGGGCTATGGCTACACCTTC,CASSQTPGQGGYGYTF
many,TRBJ1-5,TRBV19,TRBD1,TGTGCCAGCAGTACCGACAGGGGAAGCAATCAGCCCCAGCATTTT,CASSTDRGSNQPQHF
-,TRBJ1-2,TRBV7-9,-,TGTGCCAGCAGCGCGGACAGAGACTATGGCTACACCTTC,CASSADRDYGYTF
few,TRBJ1-1,TRBV29-1,-,TGCAGCACGGAAGGGCCTTCGAACACTGAAGCTTTCTTT,CSTEGPSNTEAFF
many,TRBJ2-7,TRBV20-1,TRBD2,TGCAGTGCTAGGGGGACTAGCTACGAGCAGTACTTC,CSARGTSYEQYF
-,TRBJ2-7,TRBV27,TRBD2,TGTGCCAGCAGTTTGGATCTAGCGGGAGTAGGCGAGCAGTACTTC,CASSLDLAGVGEQYF
-,TRBJ2-7,TRBV18,-,TGTGCCAGCTCACCATCCAGAACCCTCTACGAGCAGTACTTC,CASSPSRTLYEQYF